This T cell receptor beta chain was captured in a study of blood T cell repertoires in COVID-19. The authors' processing: Reference gene primer amplification in the assay estimated nucleated cell counts. TCRdb keeps only in-frame clones here, not all; method: immunoSEQ multiplex PCR. The V and J calls and clone size were taken over from that table, and D and trimming were inferred from the DNA. The data contain over 85,000 clones, roughly 77% of them singletons. Material for sequencing was peripheral blood. The TCR was taken from a human donor in a cohort sampled during active COVID-19.

The CDR3 sequence: CATSDRGQGKDTQYF. Written as DNA, the CDR3 is TGTGCCACCAGTGATCGGGGACAGGGTAAAGATACGCAGTATTTT. The genes are TRBV24-1 and TRBJ2-3; 9 positions match TRBD1. The CDR3 totals 15 residues. Losses at the gene ends were 3 bases for V and 5 bases for J; bases not matched to a gene: 5. Germline CDR1 KGHDR, CDR2 SFDVKD.